This T cell receptor beta chain was sequenced in a study of shared clonotypes between healthy human individuals. Study at large: Per-donor plates numbered three CD4 naive, three CD4 memory, two CD8 naive and one CD8 memory.

This clone was observed a few times. Its antigen is not known. The study, taken as a whole, reports: At large depth, rarefaction still showed sorted-subset sequencing to be incomplete. As a rule, naive subsets had a larger estimated richness than memory subsets.

Germline CDR1 reads SNHLY; CDR2 reads FYNNEI. V was trimmed by 4 bases and J by 1 base, leaving 10 bases between them. The CDR3 runs to 14 residues. Sequencing was at deep level. Assay: immunoSEQ multiplex PCR; the TCRdb copy retains only in-frame clones and omits some. In the table there are around 1,000,000 clones, about 80% of which are singletons. The chain is built from TRBV2 and TRBJ1-1, with D perhaps matching TRBD1 (5 bases). Sequencing was performed on memory CD4+ T cells from PBMCs. Subset described: CD45RA-negative fraction. This TCR came from a man aged 18 to 30 in good health. Some clones in this sample may be carry-over from other donors' samples. Here the CDR3 reads CASSGDSTNTEAFF. The CDR3 bases are TGTGCCAGCAGTGGGGACTCAACGAACACTGAAGCTTTCTTT.